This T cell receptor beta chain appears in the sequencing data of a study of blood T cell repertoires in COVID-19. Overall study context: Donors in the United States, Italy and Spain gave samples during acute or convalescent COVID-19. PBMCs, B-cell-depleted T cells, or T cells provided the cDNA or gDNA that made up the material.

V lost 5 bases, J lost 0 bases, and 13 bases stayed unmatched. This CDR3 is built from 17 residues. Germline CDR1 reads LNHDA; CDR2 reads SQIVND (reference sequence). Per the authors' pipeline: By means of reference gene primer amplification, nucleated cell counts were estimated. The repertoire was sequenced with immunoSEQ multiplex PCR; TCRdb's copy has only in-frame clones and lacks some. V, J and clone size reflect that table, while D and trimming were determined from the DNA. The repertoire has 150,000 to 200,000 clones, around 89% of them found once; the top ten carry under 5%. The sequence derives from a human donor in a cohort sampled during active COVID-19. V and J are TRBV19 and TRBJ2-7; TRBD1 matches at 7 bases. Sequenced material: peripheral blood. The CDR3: CASSLRDSPTSSYEQYF. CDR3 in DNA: TGTGCCAGTAGTCTCCGGGACAGCCCTACAAGCTCCTACGAGCAGTACTTC.